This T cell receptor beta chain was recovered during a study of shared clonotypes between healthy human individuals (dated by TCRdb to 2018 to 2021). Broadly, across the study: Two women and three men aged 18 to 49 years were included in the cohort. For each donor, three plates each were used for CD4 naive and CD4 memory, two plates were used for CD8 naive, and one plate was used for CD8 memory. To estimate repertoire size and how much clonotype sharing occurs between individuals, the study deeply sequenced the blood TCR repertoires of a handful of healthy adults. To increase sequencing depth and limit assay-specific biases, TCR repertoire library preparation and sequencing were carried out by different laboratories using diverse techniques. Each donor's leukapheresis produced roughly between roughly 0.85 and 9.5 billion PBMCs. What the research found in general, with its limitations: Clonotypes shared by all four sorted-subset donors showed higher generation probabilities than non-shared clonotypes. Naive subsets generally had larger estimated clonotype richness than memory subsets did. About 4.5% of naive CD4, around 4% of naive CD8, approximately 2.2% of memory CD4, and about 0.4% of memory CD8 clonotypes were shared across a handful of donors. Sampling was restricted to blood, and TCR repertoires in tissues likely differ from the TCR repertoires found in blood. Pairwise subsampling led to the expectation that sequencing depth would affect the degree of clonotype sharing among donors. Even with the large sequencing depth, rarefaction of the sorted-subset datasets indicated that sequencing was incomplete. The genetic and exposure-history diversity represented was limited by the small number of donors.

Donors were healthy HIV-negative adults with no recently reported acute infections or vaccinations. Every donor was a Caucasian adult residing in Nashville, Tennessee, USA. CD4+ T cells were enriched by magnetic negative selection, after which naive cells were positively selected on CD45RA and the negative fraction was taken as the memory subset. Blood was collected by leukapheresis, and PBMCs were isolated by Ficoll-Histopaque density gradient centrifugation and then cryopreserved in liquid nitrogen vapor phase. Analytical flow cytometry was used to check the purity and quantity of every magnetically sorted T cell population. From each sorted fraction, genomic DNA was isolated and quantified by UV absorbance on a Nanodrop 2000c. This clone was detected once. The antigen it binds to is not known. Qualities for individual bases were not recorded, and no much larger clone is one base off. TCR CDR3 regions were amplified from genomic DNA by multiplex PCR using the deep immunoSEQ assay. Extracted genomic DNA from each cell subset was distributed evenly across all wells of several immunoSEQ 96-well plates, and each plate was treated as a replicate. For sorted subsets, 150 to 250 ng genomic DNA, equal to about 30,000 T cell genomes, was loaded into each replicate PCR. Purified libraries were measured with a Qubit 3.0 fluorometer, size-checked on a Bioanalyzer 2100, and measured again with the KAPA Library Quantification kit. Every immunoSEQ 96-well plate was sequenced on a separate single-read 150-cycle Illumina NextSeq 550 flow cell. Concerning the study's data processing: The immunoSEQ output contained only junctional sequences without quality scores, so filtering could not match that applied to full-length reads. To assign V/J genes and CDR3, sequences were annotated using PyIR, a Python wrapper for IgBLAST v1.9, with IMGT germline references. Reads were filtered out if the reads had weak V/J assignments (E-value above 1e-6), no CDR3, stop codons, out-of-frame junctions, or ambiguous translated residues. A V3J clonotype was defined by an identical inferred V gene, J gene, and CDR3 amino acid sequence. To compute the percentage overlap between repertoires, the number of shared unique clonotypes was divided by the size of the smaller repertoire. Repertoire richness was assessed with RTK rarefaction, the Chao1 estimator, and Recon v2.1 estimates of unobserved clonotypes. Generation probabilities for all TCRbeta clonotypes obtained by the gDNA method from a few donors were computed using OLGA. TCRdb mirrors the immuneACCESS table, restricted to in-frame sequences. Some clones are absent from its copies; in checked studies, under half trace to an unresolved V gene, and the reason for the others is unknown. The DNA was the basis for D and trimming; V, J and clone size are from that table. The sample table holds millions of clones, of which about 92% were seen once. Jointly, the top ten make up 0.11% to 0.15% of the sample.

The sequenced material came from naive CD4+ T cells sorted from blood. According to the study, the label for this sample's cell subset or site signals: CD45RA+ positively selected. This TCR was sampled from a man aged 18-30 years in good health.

The CDR3 loop reads CASKQVMGDEQYF. In nucleotide form, the sequence is TGTGCCAGCAAGCAAGTGATGGGGGACGAGCAGTACTTC. The chain uses TRBV6-6 and TRBJ2-7; the D region is possibly TRBD1 or TRBD2, each matching across 5 bases. V is pared back by 7 bases and J by 5 bases, with 15 bases lying between the germline termini. Counted from cysteine to phenylalanine, this CDR3 has 13 amino acids. Kept here is only the CDR3 DNA, which spans 39 bases and is read in frame from base 1. Per the germline V gene (reference sequence), MNHNY is the CDR1 and SVGAGI is the CDR2.